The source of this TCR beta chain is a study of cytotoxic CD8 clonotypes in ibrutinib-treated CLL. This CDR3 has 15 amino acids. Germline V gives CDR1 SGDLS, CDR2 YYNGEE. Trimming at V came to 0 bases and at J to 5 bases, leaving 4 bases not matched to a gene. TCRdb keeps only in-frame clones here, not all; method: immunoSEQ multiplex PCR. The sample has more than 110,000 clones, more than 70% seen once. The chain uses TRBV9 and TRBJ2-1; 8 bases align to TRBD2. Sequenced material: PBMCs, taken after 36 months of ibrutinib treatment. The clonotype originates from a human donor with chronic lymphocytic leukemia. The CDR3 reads CASSVVGTRNNEQFF. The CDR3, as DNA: TGTGCCAGCAGCGTAGTAGGGACTAGAAACAATGAGCAGTTCTTC.